The rows below give T cell receptor beta chains drawn from one sample of a study of shared clonotypes between healthy human individuals. Clones were read by immunoSEQ multiplex PCR, and TCRdb kept only the in-frame ones, dropping some. Among millions of clones listed, 85% to 95% were seen once. Sequencing used naive CD8+ T cells sorted from blood. Source of these receptors: a man aged 18-30 years in good health. The CDR3 runs from the conserved cysteine through the conserved F or W. A D gene is named only where the DNA matches it firmly. Not all rows give a size; the values are once, few, many and, for expanded clones, a class.

D,size,J,V,CDR3,DNA
TRBD1,NA,TRBJ1-2,TRBV2,CASIDRGGYGYTF,TGTGCCAGCATAGACAGGGGAGGGTATGGCTACACCTTC
NA,NA,TRBJ2-3,TRBV6-5,CASSYSGTDTQYF,TGTGCCAGCAGTTACTCGGGCACAGATACGCAGTATTTT
NA,NA,TRBJ2-1,TRBV19,CASTDWGSTNEQFF,TGTGCCAGTACTGACTGGGGGTCCACTAATGAGCAGTTCTTC
TRBD2,NA,TRBJ2-1,TRBV7-6,CASSPGLAAPSEQFF,TGTGCCAGCAGCCCTGGACTAGCGGCCCCATCCGAGCAGTTCTTC
TRBD1,NA,TRBJ2-2,TRBV28,CASSFETGGTGELFF,TGTGCCAGCAGTTTCGAGACAGGGGGCACCGGGGAGCTGTTTTTT
NA,NA,TRBJ2-7,TRBV4-1,CASSQDGGDFSSYEQYF,TGCGCCAGCAGCCAAGATGGTGGGGACTTCAGCTCCTACGAGCAGTACTTC
TRBD1,NA,TRBJ1-2,TRBV29-1,CSVLGQGNYGYTF,TGCAGCGTCCTGGGACAGGGAAACTATGGCTACACCTTC
TRBD2,NA,TRBJ2-7,TRBV5-4,CASSFGGYEQYF,TGTGCCAGCAGCTTCGGGGGGTACGAGCAGTACTTC
NA,NA,TRBJ2-3,TRBV5-1,CASSLYGGPTDTQYF,TGCGCCAGCAGCTTGTACGGGGGACCTACAGATACGCAGTATTTT
TRBD1,NA,TRBJ2-3,TRBV11-2,CASSFGTGSSDTQYF,TGTGCCAGCAGCTTTGGGACAGGATCTTCAGATACGCAGTATTTT
NA,NA,TRBJ2-1,TRBV7-9,CASDLVEDAYNEQFF,TGTGCCAGCGACCTGGTTGAAGACGCCTACAATGAGCAGTTCTTC
TRBD2,NA,TRBJ2-2,TRBV5-1,CASSLWLAGANTGELFF,TGCGCCAGCAGCTTGTGGCTAGCGGGAGCAAACACCGGGGAGCTGTTTTTT
TRBD1,NA,TRBJ2-7,TRBV11-2,CASSPFDRDREQYF,TGTGCCAGCAGCCCCTTCGACAGGGACCGCGAGCAGTACTTC
NA,NA,TRBJ1-1,TRBV13,CASSLGQSIEAFF,TGTGCCAGCAGCTTAGGTCAGTCCATTGAAGCTTTCTTT
TRBD1,NA,TRBJ2-5,TRBV2,CASSDEGQPQETQYF,TGTGCCAGCAGTGATGAGGGACAGCCCCAAGAGACCCAGTACTTC
NA,NA,TRBJ2-3,TRBV10-3,CAISPDSSTTDTQYF,TGTGCCATCAGCCCTGACTCCTCCACCACAGATACGCAGTATTTT
TRBD1,NA,TRBJ2-1,TRBV27,CASSFLGTGRDNEQFF,TGTGCCAGCAGTTTTCTCGGGACAGGGAGAGACAATGAGCAGTTCTTC
NA,NA,TRBJ1-1,TRBV27,CASSLRGSRTEAFF,TGTGCCAGCAGTTTACGTGGTAGTAGGACTGAAGCTTTCTTT
NA,NA,TRBJ2-1,TRBV5-4,CASSLSGSIHEQFF,TGTGCCAGCAGCTTGTCGGGCAGTATCCATGAGCAGTTCTTC
TRBD2,NA,TRBJ2-7,TRBV7-6,CASGLAGGHEQYF,TGTGCCAGTGGACTAGCGGGAGGCCACGAGCAGTACTTC
NA,NA,TRBJ2-7,TRBV4-2,CASSQGGGHTYEQYF,TGTGCCAGCAGCCAAGGAGGGGGGCACACCTACGAGCAGTACTTC
TRBD1,NA,TRBJ1-2,TRBV13,CASSDTGTGALGYTF,TGTGCCAGCAGCGACACCGGGACAGGGGCCCTAGGCTACACCTTC
NA,NA,TRBJ2-2,TRBV4-1,CASSHLGTEITGELFF,TGCGCCAGCAGCCACCTCGGGACGGAAATCACCGGGGAGCTGTTTTTT
NA,NA,TRBJ2-1,TRBV10-3,CAISFLGDEQFF,TGTGCCATCAGCTTCCTTGGCGATGAGCAGTTCTTC
TRBD2,NA,TRBJ2-7,TRBV5-6,CASSLAGGLYEQYF,TGTGCCAGCAGCCTAGCGGGAGGGCTCTACGAGCAGTACTTC
TRBD1,NA,TRBJ2-7,TRBV28,CASGGTGANEQYF,TGTGCCAGCGGGGGGACAGGGGCCAACGAGCAGTACTTC
TRBD2,NA,TRBJ2-7,TRBV2,CASSGLAGEFYEQYF,TGTGCCAGCAGTGGACTAGCGGGAGAATTCTACGAGCAGTACTTC
NA,NA,TRBJ2-1,TRBV7-9,CASSPQGGSEGDEQFF,TGTGCCAGCAGCCCCCAGGGGGGTTCCGAGGGGGATGAGCAGTTCTTC
NA,NA,TRBJ2-3,TRBV5-1,CASSCRTDRDRSDAGDTQYF,TGCGCCAGCAGCTGCCGTACAGACCGGGATAGGTCGGATGCCGGGGATACGCAGTATTTT
NA,NA,TRBJ2-7,TRBV11-2,CASSWAGGAYEQYF,TGTGCCAGCAGCTGGGCTGGGGGGGCGTACGAGCAGTACTTC
TRBD1,NA,TRBJ1-6,TRBV5-1,CASSLGQGGSPLHF,TGCGCCAGCAGCTTGGGACAGGGTGGCTCACCCCTCCACTTT
NA,NA,TRBJ2-1,TRBV10-1,CASSEAAYNEQFF,TGCGCCAGCAGTGAGGCAGCTTACAATGAGCAGTTCTTC
NA,NA,TRBJ2-2,TRBV11-2,CASSKWIGTQITGELFF,TGTGCCAGCAGCAAATGGATCGGGACCCAAATCACCGGGGAGCTGTTTTTT
NA,once,TRBJ2-1,TRBV27,CASGRQVREGVNEQFF,TGTGCCAGCGGCCGACAGGTGAGGGAAGGTGTTAATGAGCAGTTCTTC
TRBD2,NA,TRBJ2-2,TRBV28,CASSLPGGGGYTGELFF,TGTGCCAGCAGTTTACCAGGCGGCGGGGGTTACACCGGGGAGCTGTTTTTT
TRBD1,NA,TRBJ1-3,TRBV19,CASKRDSRDTIYF,TGTGCCAGTAAGAGGGACAGCCGCGACACCATATATTTT
NA,NA,TRBJ2-1,TRBV7-9,CASSLGVGDEQFF,TGTGCCAGCAGCTTAGGGGTAGGGGATGAGCAGTTCTTC
NA,few,TRBJ1-4,TRBV28,CASSSTNEKLFF,TGTGCCAGCAGCAGTACCAATGAAAAACTGTTTTTT
TRBD1,NA,TRBJ2-7,TRBV6-5,CASSYDHQGAGEQYF,TGTGCCAGCAGTTACGATCACCAGGGGGCTGGCGAACAGTACTTC
TRBD1,NA,TRBJ1-1,TRBV13,CASSSLDLQGYTEAFF,TGTGCCAGCAGCTCCTTGGACTTACAGGGGTACACTGAAGCTTTCTTT
NA,NA,TRBJ1-6,TRBV6-1,CASSEVEGFPSPLHF,TGTGCCAGCAGTGAGGTGGAGGGTTTCCCTTCACCCCTCCACTTT
TRBD2,NA,TRBJ2-3,TRBV10-3,CAISDRDYRSTDTQYF,TGTGCCATCAGTGACCGGGACTATAGGAGCACAGATACGCAGTATTTT
NA,NA,TRBJ2-7,TRBV30,CAWSVGTLDEQYF,TGTGCCTGGAGTGTAGGGACCCTTGACGAGCAGTACTTC
TRBD2,NA,TRBJ2-7,TRBV2,CASPQTSGRMDEQYF,TGTGCCAGTCCCCAGACTAGCGGGAGGATGGACGAGCAGTACTTC
NA,NA,TRBJ1-1,TRBV19,CASRLTLNTEAFF,TGTGCCAGTAGATTGACTCTTAACACTGAAGCTTTCTTT
TRBD2,NA,TRBJ2-7,TRBV7-8,CASSSGGESKQYF,TGTGCCAGCAGCTCCGGGGGGGAATCAAAGCAGTACTTC
NA,NA,TRBJ1-1,TRBV19,CASSERYTEAFF,TGTGCCAGTAGTGAACGGTACACTGAAGCTTTCTTT
TRBD2,NA,TRBJ2-3,TRBV9,CASSRTSGRDTQYF,TGTGCCAGCAGCCGCACTAGCGGGAGGGATACGCAGTATTTT
NA,NA,TRBJ2-2,TRBV13,CASSPWTVANTGELFF,TGTGCCAGCAGCCCTTGGACAGTTGCTAACACCGGGGAGCTGTTTTTT
TRBD1,NA,TRBJ1-3,TRBV6-6,CASDYSGGSGNTIYF,TGTGCCAGCGACTACTCAGGGGGATCTGGAAACACCATATATTTT
NA,NA,TRBJ2-5,TRBV6-5,CASSYSLATTEETQYF,TGTGCCAGCAGTTACTCCCTGGCAACGACCGAAGAGACCCAGTACTTC
TRBD1,NA,TRBJ2-7,TRBV5-6,CASGGTGFSYEQYF,TGTGCCAGCGGAGGGACAGGATTCTCCTACGAGCAGTACTTC
NA,NA,TRBJ2-5,TRBV7-9,CASSGGWGIAETQYF,TGTGCCAGCAGCGGTGGGTGGGGGATAGCCGAGACCCAGTACTTC
NA,NA,TRBJ1-3,TRBV11-2,CASSTGVGQRPGNTIYF,TGTGCCAGCAGCACAGGAGTTGGGCAGAGGCCTGGAAACACCATATATTTT
NA,once,TRBJ2-2,TRBV15,CATSRGLTGELFF,TGTGCCACCAGCAGAGGACTTACCGGGGAGCTGTTTTTT
TRBD2,NA,TRBJ2-2,TRBV7-8,CASSLGLAGWIGELFF,TGTGCCAGCAGCTTAGGACTAGCGGGATGGATCGGGGAGCTGTTTTTT
NA,NA,TRBJ1-2,TRBV7-9,CASSLGTGSNYGYTF,TGTGCCAGCAGCTTAGGGACGGGCAGCAACTATGGCTACACCTTC
NA,NA,TRBJ2-7,TRBV11-2,CASSFSFGGYEQYF,TGTGCCAGCAGCTTCAGTTTTGGGGGGTACGAGCAGTACTTC
NA,NA,TRBJ2-2,TRBV10-2,CASSGLGFTGELFF,TGCGCCAGCAGTGGGTTGGGGTTTACCGGGGAGCTGTTTTTT